Listed here is a single T cell receptor beta chain. The target of this receptor is not known. No base quality values were provided; no much bigger clone lies one nucleotide off. The sample originates from a study of T cell responses to AZD1222 COVID-19 vaccine (dated by TCRdb to about 2021). Regarding the study in general: AZD1222 recipients given second doses at about 4 weeks or at about 12 weeks were pooled, since spike-specific TCR depth and breadth were not found to differ between the two schedules. A total of 233 trial participants underwent TCR sequencing, of whom 207 received two doses of AZD1222 and about 26 received two doses of the MenACWY control vaccine. Trial participants were enrolled by age into 18-55, 56-69 and 70-plus year subgroups, with approximately 150, 28 and 58 TCR-sequenced participants respectively. Study-wide findings and limitations: Because no day 14 peak-response samples were available, repertoires were characterized only after the peak T cell response. Conclusions about previously exposed vaccinees were limited because only a handful of AZD1222 recipients were SARS-CoV-2 seropositive at baseline. A significant rise in spike-specific TCR breadth and depth was observed after two AZD1222 doses relative to day 0 and relative to MenACWY recipients. Participants were mostly white British and included more females than males, and it was suggested by the authors that clonal diversity may have been underestimated. Reportedly, close to half of the unique spike-specific TCRs recognized epitopes lying outside the regions that are mutated in the B.1.351 and B.1.1.7 variants. The vaccine-associated CD4 TCRs covered the entire spike protein, and the dominant responses fell in regions 160-218 and 743-854. The 56-69-year group was small, and its depth increase did not reach significance, likely because of low power.

V is clipped by 5 bases and J by 5 bases, and the sequence between their germline boundaries is 17 bases long. Counted from cysteine to phenylalanine, this CDR3 has 14 amino acids. Only the CDR3 DNA stays, 42 bases, in frame from base 1. As encoded in the germline V gene, CDR1 is SGHRS while CDR2 is YFSETQ. The CDR3 regions of human TCRbeta chains were analyzed by immunosequencing. For the original study's pipeline: Repertoire TCRs were checked for matches against a reference library of SARS-CoV-2-specific TCRs that had been generated using the MIRA antigen-specificity platform. Breadth was defined as the fraction of unique TCRs that were SARS-CoV-2-associated. Depth was defined as the fraction of total T cells that were SARS-CoV-2-associated. Using the MIRA data, every spike-specific TCR was mapped to the spike region that the TCR reacted to and assigned to either a CD4 or a CD8 class. Log10-transformed breadth and depth values were compared by one-way ANOVA with Sidak's multiple comparisons tests. In TCRdb, the immuneACCESS table is reduced to in-frame sequences with V and J assigned. These tables do not hold every clone; where another copy was compared, an unresolved V gene accounts for under half, and the others remain unexplained. Clonal size and the V and J genes are those of that table, whereas D and trimming came from the DNA. The sample includes about 140,000 clones, with roughly 92% observed a single time. Clones ranked in the top ten supply roughly 1.8% of the sample.

Read against the paper, the sample's time point label means: baseline before first vaccination. Vaccinee samples were obtained from the UK trials COV001 and COV002, which included a single-blind randomized controlled phase 2/3 trial of AZD1222 (ChAdOx1 nCoV-19) in healthy adults. Trial participant PBMC samples were collected at day 0 and day 28 after the second dose for TCRbeta chain sequencing. Source: peripheral blood, taken on day 0 of AZD1222 vaccination. The V and J segments used are TRBV5-1 and TRBJ2-7; TRBD1 could be the D gene, as 6 bases match. This sequence was found in an adult in good health. The DNA sequence reads TGCGCCAGCAGATCCGGCGCAGGGGATGACGAGCAGTACTTC. It encodes CASRSGAGDDEQYF.